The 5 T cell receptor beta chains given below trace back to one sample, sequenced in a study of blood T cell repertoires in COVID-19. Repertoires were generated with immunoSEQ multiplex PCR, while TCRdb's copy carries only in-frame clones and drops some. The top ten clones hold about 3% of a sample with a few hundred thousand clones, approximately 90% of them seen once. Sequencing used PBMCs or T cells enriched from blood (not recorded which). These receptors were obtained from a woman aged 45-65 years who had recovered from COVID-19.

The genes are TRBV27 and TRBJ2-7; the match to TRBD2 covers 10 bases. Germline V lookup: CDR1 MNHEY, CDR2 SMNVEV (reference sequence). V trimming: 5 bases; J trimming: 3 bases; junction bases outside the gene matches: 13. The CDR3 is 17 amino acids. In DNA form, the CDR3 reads TGTGCCAGCAGTAGGGACCCATCTAGCGGGGGACACTACGAGCAGTACTTC. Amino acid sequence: CASSRDPSSGGHYEQYF.

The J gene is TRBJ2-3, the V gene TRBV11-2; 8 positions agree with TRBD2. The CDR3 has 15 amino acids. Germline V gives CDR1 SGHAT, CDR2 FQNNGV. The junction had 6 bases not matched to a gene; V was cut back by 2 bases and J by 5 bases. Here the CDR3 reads CASSLFSLAGDTQYF. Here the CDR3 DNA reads TGTGCCAGCAGCTTATTTTCCCTAGCGGGAGATACGCAGTATTTT. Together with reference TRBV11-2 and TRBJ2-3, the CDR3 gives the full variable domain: EAGVAQSPRYKIIEKRQSVAFWCNPISGHATLYWYQQILGQGPKLLIQFQNNGVVDDSQLPKDRFSAERLKGVDSTLKIQPAKLEDSAVYLCASSLFSLAGDTQYFGPGTRLTVL.

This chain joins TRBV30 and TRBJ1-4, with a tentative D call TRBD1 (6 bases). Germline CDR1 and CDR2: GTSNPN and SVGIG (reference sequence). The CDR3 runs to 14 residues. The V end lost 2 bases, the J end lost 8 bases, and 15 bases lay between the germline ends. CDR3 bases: TGTGCCTGGAGTACAGGGAGAGGTTTAGAAAAACTGTTTTTT. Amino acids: CAWSTGRGLEKLFF.

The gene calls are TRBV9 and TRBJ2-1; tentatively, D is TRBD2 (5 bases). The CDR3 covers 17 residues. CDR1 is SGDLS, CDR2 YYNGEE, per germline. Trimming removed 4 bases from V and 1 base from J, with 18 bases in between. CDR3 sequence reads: CASSIPPPSQSYNEQFF. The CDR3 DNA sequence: TGTGCCAGCAGCATTCCTCCCCCTAGCCAGTCCTACAATGAGCAGTTCTTC. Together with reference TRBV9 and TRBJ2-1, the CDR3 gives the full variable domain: DSGVTQTPKHLITATGQRVTLRCSPRSGDLSVYWYQQSLDQGLQFLIQYYNGEERAKGNILERFSAQQFPDLHSELNLSSLELGDSALYFCASSIPPPSQSYNEQFFGPGTRLTVL.

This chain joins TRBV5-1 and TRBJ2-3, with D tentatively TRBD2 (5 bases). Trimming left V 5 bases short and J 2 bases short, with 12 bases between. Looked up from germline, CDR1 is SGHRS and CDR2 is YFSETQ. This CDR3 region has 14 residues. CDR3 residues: CASREGELTDTQYF. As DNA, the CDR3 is TGCGCCAGCAGAGAGGGAGAGCTCACAGATACGCAGTATTTT.